This record looks at one T cell receptor beta chain sequence and its context. Its matching antigen is unknown. Naive CD8 cells lacked CD45RO, underwent positive selection for CCR7 and left out terminally differentiated effector memory CD45RA+ cells. This sample is drawn from a study of shared clonotypes between healthy human individuals. Clones were sequenced by immunoSEQ multiplex PCR, and TCRdb holds only the in-frame ones, with some missing. The table shows nearly 2 million clones, with roughly 94% occurring only once. The length of the CDR3 is 15 residues. The germline V gene encodes CDR1 SQVTM and CDR2 ANQGSEA. V was pared by 3 bases and J by 6 bases, with 20 bases between. Regarding the study as a whole: With a handful of donors compared, around 4.7% of naive CD4 clonotypes were shared.

The sequencing input was naive CD8+ T cells sorted from blood. The rearrangement links TRBV29-1 to TRBJ1-2, with D possibly being TRBD1 (5 bases). The source is a man aged 18 to 35 in good health. The CDR3 is CSVDGQGVGGHGYTF. Written as DNA, the CDR3 is TGCAGCGTTGACGGACAAGGGGTAGGTGGTCATGGCTACACCTTC.